What follows are 7 T cell receptor beta chains derived from one specimen sequenced in a study of blood T cell repertoires in COVID-19. Assay used: immunoSEQ multiplex PCR; TCRdb lists only in-frame clones, some missing. The sample includes 200,000 or so clones, about 87% seen only once; the top ten take 3%. The sample taken for sequencing was peripheral blood. The receptors were gathered from a man aged 60-69 years with acute or convalescent COVID-19.

The chain recombines TRBV9 with TRBJ2-3; a possible D gene is TRBD2 (5 bases). V was shortened by 1 base and J by 0 bases, with 15 bases between the two germline ends. The CDR3 contains 17 residues. Germline CDR1 reads SGDLS; CDR2 reads YYNGEE. This CDR3 reads CASSVSGSVPSTDTQYF. For the CDR3, the DNA is TGTGCCAGCAGCGTAAGTGGGAGCGTTCCCAGCACAGATACGCAGTATTTT.

The chain recombines TRBV18 with TRBJ1-4; a weak D match, TRBD1 (6 bases). Germline V gene lookup returns CDR1 KGHSH and CDR2 LQKENI. The V end was cut by 6 bases, the J end by 3 bases, with 11 bases between. The CDR3 is 14 residues long. CDR3 bases: TGTGCCAGCTCCAGGGGTATGGCTAATGAAAAACTGTTTTTT. Its protein product is CASSRGMANEKLFF.

This clone was detected only a few times. The V and J genes are TRBV27 and TRBJ1-6, with D possibly TRBD1 on 6 matching bases. V lost 6 bases and J lost 10, with 22 bases in between. The CDR3 runs to 16 residues. Germline CDR1 MNHEY, CDR2 SMNVEV (reference sequence). CDR3 amino acids: CASSRAATGGRSPLHF. CDR3 bases: TGTGCCAGCAGCAGAGCCGCGACAGGCGGACGATCACCCCTCCACTTT.

The rearrangement uses TRBV9 and TRBJ2-7; 11 nucleotides agree with TRBD1. The CDR3 covers 16 residues. Unmatched junction bases numbered 11, after V lost 4 bases and J lost 5 bases. Per germline, CDR1 SGDLS and CDR2 YYNGEE. The CDR3 sequence is CASSPPPGQGGNEQYF. The CDR3 bases are TGTGCCAGCAGCCCTCCACCGGGACAGGGGGGAAACGAGCAGTACTTC.

This rearrangement joins TRBV6-5 to TRBJ1-5, with 7 bases matching TRBD1. The CDR3 runs 15 residues. Looked up from germline, CDR1 is MNHEY and CDR2 is SVGAGI. V shed 5 bases and J 2 bases; nucleotides not matched to a gene: 6. CDR3 loop: CASSRRQGGNQPQHF. CDR3 coding DNA: TGTGCCAGCAGTCGACGACAGGGCGGCAATCAGCCCCAGCATTTT.

The chain has TRBV2 and TRBJ2-4; TRBD1 matches 7 bases. Germline V CDR1 and CDR2: SNHLY, FYNNEI. The CDR3 loop spans 16 amino acids. Unmatched junction bases numbered 6, after V lost 1 base and J lost 3 bases. The CDR3: CASSEVQGEVKNIQYF. The CDR3 bases are TGTGCCAGCAGTGAAGTGCAGGGGGAAGTCAAAAACATTCAGTACTTC. The full variable domain, in which reference TRBV2 and TRBJ2-4 provide the parts outside the CDR3, is EPEVTQTPSHQVTQMGQEVILRCVPISNHLYFYWYRQILGQKVEFLVSFYNNEISEKSEIFDDQFSVERPDGSNFTLKIRSTKLEDSAMYFCASSEVQGEVKNIQYFGAGTRLSVL.

The genes are TRBV27 and TRBJ2-7, with 14 bases aligning to TRBD2. This CDR3 region has 17 residues. Germline V CDR1 and CDR2: MNHEY, SMNVEV (reference sequence). Germline trimming cut 5 bases from V and 4 bases from J; bases unmatched to any gene: 10. The CDR3 loop is CASSKNRGLAGGYEQYF. CDR3 nucleotides: TGTGCCAGCAGTAAAAATCGCGGACTAGCGGGGGGATACGAGCAGTACTTC.